What follows is one TCR beta chain and its context. Antigen unknown. These data come from a study of cytomegalovirus exposure and HLA in healthy donors. Study as a whole: As an earlier analysis found, around 200 million T cells yielded 117 million unique TCR beta sequences.

General study findings and limits: In an earlier analysis, in 587 donors, most V segments appeared productive either ~90% or ~30% of the time. Accounts indicate the classifier identified cytomegalovirus status with strong specificity and sensitivity. Some public TCRs appeared in many individuals, while most sequences were rare.

PCR employed 60 Vbeta and 13 Jbeta primers. Data came from immunoSEQ multiplex PCR; TCRdb stores just in-frame clones and leaves some out. The sample lists 85,000 to 130,000 clones; 75% were seen once. Trimming removed 3 bases from V and 7 bases from J; junction bases left unmatched: 3. The CDR3 has 14 residues. Germline CDR1 reads LGHNA; CDR2 reads YNFKEQ. The sequenced sample consisted of PBMCs. The chain couples TRBV4-2 to TRBJ2-2, with 9 bases identical to TRBD2. The origin of this receptor is a male donor in good health and CMV-seropositive. CDR3 bases: TGTGCCAGCAGCCAGGAGACTAGCGGCGGGGAGCTGTTTTTT. The encoded protein is CASSQETSGGELFF.